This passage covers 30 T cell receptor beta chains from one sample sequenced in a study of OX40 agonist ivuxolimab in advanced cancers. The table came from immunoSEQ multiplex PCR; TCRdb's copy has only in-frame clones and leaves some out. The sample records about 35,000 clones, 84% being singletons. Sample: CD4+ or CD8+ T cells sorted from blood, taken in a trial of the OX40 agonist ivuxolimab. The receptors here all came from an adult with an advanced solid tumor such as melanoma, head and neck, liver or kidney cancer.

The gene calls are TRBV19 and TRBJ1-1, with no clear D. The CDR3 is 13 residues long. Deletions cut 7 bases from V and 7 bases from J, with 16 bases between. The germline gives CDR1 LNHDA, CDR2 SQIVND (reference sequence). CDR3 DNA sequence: TGTGCCAGTACTTATGGGCTGGGCGGTGAAGCTTTCTTT. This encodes CASTYGLGGEAFF. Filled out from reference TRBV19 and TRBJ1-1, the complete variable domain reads DGGITQSPKYLFRKEGQNVTLSCEQNLNHDAMYWYRQDPGQGLRLIYYSQIVNDFQKGDIAEGYSVSREKKESFPLTVTSAQKNPTAFYLCASTYGLGGEAFFGQGTRLTVV.

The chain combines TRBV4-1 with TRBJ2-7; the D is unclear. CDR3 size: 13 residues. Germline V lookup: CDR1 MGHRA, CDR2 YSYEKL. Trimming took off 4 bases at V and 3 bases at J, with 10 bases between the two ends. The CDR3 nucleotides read TGCGCCAGCAGCCCCGGTGGGCGCTACGAGCAGTACTTC. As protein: CASSPGGRYEQYF.

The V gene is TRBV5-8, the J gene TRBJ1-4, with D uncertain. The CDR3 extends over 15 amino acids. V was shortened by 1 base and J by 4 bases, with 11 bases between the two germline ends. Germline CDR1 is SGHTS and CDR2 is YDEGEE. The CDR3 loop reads CASSLWPSYNEKLFF. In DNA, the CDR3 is TGTGCCAGCAGCTTGTGGCCCAGTTATAATGAAAAACTGTTTTTT.

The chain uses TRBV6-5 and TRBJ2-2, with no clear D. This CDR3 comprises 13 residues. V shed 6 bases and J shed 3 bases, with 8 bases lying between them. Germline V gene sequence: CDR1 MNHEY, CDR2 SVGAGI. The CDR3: CASSWGHTGELFF. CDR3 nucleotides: TGTGCCAGCAGCTGGGGTCACACCGGGGAGCTGTTTTTT.

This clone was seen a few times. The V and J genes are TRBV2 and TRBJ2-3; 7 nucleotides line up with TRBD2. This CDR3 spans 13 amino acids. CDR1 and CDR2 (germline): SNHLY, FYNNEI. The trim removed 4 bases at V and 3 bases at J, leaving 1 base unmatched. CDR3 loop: CASSGGSTDTQYF. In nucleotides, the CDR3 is TGTGCCAGCAGTGGCGGGAGTACAGATACGCAGTATTTT.

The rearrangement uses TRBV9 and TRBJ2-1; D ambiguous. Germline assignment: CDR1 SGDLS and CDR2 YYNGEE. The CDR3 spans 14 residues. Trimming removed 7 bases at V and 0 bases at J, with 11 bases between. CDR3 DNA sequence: TGTGCCAGCGCCGTCTCTAGCTCCTACAATGAGCAGTTCTTC. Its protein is CASAVSSSYNEQFF. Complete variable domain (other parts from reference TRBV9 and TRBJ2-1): DSGVTQTPKHLITATGQRVTLRCSPRSGDLSVYWYQQSLDQGLQFLIQYYNGEERAKGNILERFSAQQFPDLHSELNLSSLELGDSALYFCASAVSSSYNEQFFGPGTRLTVL.

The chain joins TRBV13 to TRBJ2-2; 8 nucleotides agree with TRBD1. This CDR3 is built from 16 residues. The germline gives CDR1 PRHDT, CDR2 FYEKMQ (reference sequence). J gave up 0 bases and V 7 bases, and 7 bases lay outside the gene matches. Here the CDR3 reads CASTSGQGPNTGELFF. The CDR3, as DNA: TGTGCCAGCACCTCCGGACAGGGACCGAACACCGGGGAGCTGTTTTTT.

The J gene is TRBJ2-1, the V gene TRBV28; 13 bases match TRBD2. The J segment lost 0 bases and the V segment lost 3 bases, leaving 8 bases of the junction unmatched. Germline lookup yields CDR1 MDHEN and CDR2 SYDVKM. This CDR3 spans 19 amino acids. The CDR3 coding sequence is TGTGCCAGCAGTTTCCCCCGGACTAGCGGGGGACCCTCCTACAATGAGCAGTTCTTC. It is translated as CASSFPRTSGGPSYNEQFF.

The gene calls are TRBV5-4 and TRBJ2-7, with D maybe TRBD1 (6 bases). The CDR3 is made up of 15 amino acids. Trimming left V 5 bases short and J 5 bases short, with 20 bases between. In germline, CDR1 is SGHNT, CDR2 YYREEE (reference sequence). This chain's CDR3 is CASSRTGTISNEQYF. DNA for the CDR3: TGTGCCAGCAGTAGGACCGGGACAATATCGAACGAGCAGTACTTC.

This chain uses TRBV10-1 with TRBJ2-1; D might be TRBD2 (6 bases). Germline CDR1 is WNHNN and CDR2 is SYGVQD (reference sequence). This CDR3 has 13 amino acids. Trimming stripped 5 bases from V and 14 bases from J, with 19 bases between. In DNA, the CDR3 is TGCGCCAGCAGTCCCCGGATGGGGGAGCGGGAGTTCTTC. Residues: CASSPRMGEREFF.

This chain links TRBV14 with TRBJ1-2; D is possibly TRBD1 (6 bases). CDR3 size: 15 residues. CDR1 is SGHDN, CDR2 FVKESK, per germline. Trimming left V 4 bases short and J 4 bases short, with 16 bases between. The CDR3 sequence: CASSPKDRPPYGYTF. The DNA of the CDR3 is TGTGCCAGCAGCCCCAAAGACAGGCCGCCCTATGGCTACACCTTC.

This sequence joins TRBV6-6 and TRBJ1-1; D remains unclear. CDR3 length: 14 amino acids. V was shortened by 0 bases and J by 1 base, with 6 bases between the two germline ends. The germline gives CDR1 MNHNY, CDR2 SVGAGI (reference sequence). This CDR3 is CASSYSLENTEAFF. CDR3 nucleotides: TGTGCCAGCAGTTACTCGTTGGAGAACACTGAAGCTTTCTTT.

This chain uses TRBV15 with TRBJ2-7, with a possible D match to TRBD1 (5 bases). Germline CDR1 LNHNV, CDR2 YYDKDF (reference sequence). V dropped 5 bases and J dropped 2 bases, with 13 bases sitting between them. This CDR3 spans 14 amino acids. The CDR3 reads CATSGDGHPYEQYF. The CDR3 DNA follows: TGTGCCACCAGCGGGGATGGACACCCCTACGAGCAGTACTTC.

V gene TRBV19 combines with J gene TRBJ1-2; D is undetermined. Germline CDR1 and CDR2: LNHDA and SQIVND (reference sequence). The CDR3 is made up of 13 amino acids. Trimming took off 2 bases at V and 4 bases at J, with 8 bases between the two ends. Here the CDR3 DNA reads TGTGCCAGTAGTATATTGGGCAGCTATGGCTACACCTTC. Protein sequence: CASSILGSYGYTF.

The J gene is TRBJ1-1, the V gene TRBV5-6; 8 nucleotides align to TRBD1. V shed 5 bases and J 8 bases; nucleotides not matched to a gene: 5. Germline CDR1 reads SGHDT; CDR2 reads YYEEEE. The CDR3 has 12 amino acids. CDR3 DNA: TGTGCCAGCAGAACGGACAGGGAGGAAGCTTTCTTT. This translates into CASRTDREEAFF.

In DNA, the CDR3 is TGTGCCAGTAGTACCGGGACTCCTCTCTACAATGAGCAGTTCTTC. Encoded protein: CASSTGTPLYNEQFF. The chain recombines TRBV19 with TRBJ2-1; D is possibly TRBD2 (6 bases). The length of the CDR3 is 15 residues. With 4 bases removed from V and 3 bases from J, the gap between germline ends came to 13 bases. Germline loops: CDR1 LNHDA, CDR2 SQIVND (reference sequence). Complete variable domain (other parts from reference TRBV19 and TRBJ2-1): DGGITQSPKYLFRKEGQNVTLSCEQNLNHDAMYWYRQDPGQGLRLIYYSQIVNDFQKGDIAEGYSVSREKKESFPLTVTSAQKNPTAFYLCASSTGTPLYNEQFFGPGTRLTVL.

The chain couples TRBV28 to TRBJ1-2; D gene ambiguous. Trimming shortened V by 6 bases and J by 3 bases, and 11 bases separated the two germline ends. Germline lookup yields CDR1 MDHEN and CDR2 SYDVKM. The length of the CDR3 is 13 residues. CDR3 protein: CASRPGGDYGYTF. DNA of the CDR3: TGTGCCAGCAGGCCGGGCGGGGACTATGGCTACACCTTC.

In DNA, the CDR3 is TGTGCCAGCAGTTTAGTGGGGGCGAGTCAGCCCCAGCATTTT. It is translated as CASSLVGASQPQHF. The chain links TRBV27 to TRBJ1-5, with a possible D match to TRBD1 (6 bases). The CDR3 extends over 14 amino acids. Per germline, CDR1 MNHEY and CDR2 SMNVEV (reference sequence). V dropped 2 bases and J dropped 6 bases, with 11 bases sitting between them.

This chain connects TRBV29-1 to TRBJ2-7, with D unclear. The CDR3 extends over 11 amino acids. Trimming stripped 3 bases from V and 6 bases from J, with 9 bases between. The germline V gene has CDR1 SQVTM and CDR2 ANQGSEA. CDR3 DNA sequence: TGCAGCGTTGACAGGTTGGGCGAGCAGTACTTC. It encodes CSVDRLGEQYF.

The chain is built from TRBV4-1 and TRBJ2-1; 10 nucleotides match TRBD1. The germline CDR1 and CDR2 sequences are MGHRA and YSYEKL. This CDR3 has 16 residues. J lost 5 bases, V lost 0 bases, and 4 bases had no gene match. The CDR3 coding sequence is TGCGCCAGCAGCCAAGACGACAGGGGGCCTCACAATGAGCAGTTCTTC. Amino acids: CASSQDDRGPHNEQFF.

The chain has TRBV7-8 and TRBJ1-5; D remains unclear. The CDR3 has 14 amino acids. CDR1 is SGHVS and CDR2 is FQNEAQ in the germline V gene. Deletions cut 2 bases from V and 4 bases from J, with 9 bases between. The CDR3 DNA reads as TGTGCCAGCAGCTTAAGACGGACTAATCAGCCCCAGCATTTT. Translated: CASSLRRTNQPQHF. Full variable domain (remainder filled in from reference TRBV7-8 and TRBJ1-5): GAGVSQSPRYKVAKRGQDVALRCDPISGHVSLFWYQQALGQGPEFLTYFQNEAQLDKSGLPSDRFFAERPEGSVSTLKIQRTQQEDSAVYLCASSLRRTNQPQHFGDGTRLSIL.

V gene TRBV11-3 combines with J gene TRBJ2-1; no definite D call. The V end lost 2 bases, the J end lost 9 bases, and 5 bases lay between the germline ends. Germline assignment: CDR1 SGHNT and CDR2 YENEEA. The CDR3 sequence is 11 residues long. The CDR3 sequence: CASSLNIEQFF. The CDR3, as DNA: TGTGCCAGCAGCTTAAACATTGAGCAGTTCTTC.

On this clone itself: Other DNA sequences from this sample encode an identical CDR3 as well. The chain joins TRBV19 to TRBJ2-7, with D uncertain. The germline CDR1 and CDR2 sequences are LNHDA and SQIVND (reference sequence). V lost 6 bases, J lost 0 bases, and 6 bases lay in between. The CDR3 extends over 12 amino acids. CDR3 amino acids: CASSPSSYEQYF. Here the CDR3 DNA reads TGTGCCAGTAGCCCCAGCTCCTACGAGCAGTACTTC.

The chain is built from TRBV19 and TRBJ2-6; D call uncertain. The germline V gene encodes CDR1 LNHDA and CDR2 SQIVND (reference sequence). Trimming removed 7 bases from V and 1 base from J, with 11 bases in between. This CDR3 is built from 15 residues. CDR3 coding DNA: TGTGCCAGTAACGATGGCAGTTCTGGGGCCAACGTCCTGACTTTC. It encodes CASNDGSSGANVLTF.

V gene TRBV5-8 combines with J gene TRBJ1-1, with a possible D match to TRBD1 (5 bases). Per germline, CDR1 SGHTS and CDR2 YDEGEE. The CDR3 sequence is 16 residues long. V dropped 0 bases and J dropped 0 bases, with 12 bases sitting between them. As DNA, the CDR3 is TGTGCCAGCAGCTTGGTAGGACAACTATTGAACACTGAAGCTTTCTTT. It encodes CASSLVGQLLNTEAFF.

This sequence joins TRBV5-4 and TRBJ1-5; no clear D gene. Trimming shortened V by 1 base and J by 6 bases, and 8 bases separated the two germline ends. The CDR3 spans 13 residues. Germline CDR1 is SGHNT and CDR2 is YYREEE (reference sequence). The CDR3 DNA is TGTGCCAGCAGCTTGAGTGGGTCTCAGCCCCAGCATTTT. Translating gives CASSLSGSQPQHF. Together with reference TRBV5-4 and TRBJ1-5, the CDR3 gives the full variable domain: ETGVTQSPTHLIKTRGQQVTLRCSSQSGHNTVSWYQQALGQGPQFIFQYYREEENGRGNFPPRFSGLQFPNYSSELNVNALELDDSALYLCASSLSGSQPQHFGDGTRLSIL.

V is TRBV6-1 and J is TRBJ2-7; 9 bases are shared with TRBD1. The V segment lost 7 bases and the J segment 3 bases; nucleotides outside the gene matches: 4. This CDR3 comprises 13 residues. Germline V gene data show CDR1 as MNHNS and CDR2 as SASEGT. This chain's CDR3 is CASIGTGSYEQYF. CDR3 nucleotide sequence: TGTGCCAGCATTGGGACAGGGAGCTACGAGCAGTACTTC.

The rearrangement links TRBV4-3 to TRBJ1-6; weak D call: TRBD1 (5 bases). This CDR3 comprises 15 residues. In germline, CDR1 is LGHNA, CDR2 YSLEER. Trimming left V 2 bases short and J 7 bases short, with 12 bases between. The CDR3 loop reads CASSQRTGYNSPLHF. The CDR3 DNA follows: TGCGCCAGCAGCCAACGAACAGGTTACAATTCACCCCTCCACTTT.

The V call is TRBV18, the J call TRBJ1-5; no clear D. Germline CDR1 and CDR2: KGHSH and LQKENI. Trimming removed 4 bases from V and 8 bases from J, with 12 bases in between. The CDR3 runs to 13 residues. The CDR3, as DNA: TGTGCCAGCTCACGAGTCCCATGGGAGCCCCAGCATTTT. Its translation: CASSRVPWEPQHF.

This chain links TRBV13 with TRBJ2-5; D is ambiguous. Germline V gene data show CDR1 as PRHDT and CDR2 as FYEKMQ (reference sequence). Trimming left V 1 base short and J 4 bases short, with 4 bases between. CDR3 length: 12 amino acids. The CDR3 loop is CASSLARETQYF. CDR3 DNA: TGTGCCAGCAGCTTAGCTAGAGAGACCCAGTACTTC.